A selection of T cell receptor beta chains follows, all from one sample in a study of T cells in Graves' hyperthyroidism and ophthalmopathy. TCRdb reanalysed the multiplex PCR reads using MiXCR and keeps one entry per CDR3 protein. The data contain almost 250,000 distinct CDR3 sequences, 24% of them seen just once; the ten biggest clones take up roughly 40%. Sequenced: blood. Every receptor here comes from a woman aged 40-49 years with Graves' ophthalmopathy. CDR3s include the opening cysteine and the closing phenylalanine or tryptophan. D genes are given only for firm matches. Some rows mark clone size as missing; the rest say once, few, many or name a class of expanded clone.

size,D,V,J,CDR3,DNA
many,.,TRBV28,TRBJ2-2,CASSPGKPGELFF,TGTGCCAGCAGTCCCGGGAAACCCGGGGAGCTGTTTTTT
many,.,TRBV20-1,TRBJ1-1,CSAHPPPRNTEAFF,TGCAGTGCACACCCCCCCCCCAGGAACACTGAAGCTTTCTTT
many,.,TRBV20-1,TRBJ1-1,CSARGGASSGTEAFF,TGCAGTGCTAGAGGGGGGGCTTCGAGTGGCACTGAAGCTTTCTTT
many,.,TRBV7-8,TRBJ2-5,CASSLTRGAQETQYF,TGTGCCAGCAGCTTAACTAGGGGTGCACAAGAGACCCAGTACTTC
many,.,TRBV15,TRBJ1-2,CATSREKGTGYTF,TGTGCCACCAGCCGTGAGAAGGGCACTGGCTACACCTTC
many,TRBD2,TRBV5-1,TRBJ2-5,CASGLTTSGQETQYF,TGCGCCAGCGGACTCACTACTAGCGGTCAAGAGACCCAGTACTTC
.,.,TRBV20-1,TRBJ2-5,CSAPQAQETQYF,TGCAGTGCCCCGCAGGCGCAAGAGACCCAGTACTTC
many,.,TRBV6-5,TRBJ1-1,CASSGRMNTEAFF,TGTGCCAGCAGCGGGAGGATGAACACTGAAGCTTTCTTT
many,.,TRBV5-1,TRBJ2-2,CASSSINTGELFF,TGCGCCAGCAGTTCCATTAACACCGGGGAGCTGTTTTTT
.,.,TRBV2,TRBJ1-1,CATRRSGTGTEAFF,TGTGCCACCAGAAGGTCAGGGACGGGCACTGAAGCTTTCTTT
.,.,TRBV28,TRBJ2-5,CASRPLGPQETQYF,TGTGCCAGCAGACCTCTAGGGCCCCAAGAGACACAGTACTTC
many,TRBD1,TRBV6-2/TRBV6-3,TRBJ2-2,CAVQGDNTGELFF,TGTGCCGTACAGGGGGACAACACCGGGGAGCTGTTTTTT
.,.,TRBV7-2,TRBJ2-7,CASKKGQSLGYEQYF,TGTGCCAGCAAAAAGGGGCAATCTTTAGGATACGAGCAGTACTTC
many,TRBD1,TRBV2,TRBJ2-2,CASRWDSANTGELFF,TGTGCCAGCAGGTGGGACAGTGCGAACACCGGGGAGCTGTTTTTT
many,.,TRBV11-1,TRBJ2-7,CASSLAQGTDTYEQYF,TGTGCCAGCAGCTTAGCCCAGGGGACGGATACCTACGAGCAGTACTTC
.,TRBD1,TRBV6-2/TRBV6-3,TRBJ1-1,CASSHLDRDEAFF,TGTGCCAGCAGCCACCTAGACAGGGATGAAGCTTTCTTT
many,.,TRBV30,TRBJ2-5,CAWSVGETQYF,TGTGCCTGGAGTGTTGGAGAGACCCAGTACTTC
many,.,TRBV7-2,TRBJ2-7,CASSLARLTSSYEQYF,TGTGCCAGCAGCTTAGCGCGTCTAACGAGCTCCTACGAGCAGTACTTC
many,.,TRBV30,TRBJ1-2,CAWSPEFYGYTF,TGTGCCTGGAGTCCAGAATTTTATGGCTACACCTTC
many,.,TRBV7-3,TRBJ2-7,CASSLGQGNYEQYF,TGTGCCAGCAGCTTAGGGCAGGGAAACTACGAGCAGTACTTC
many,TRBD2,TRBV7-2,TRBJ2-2,CASSLAASGRTYTGELFF,TGTGCCAGCAGCTTAGCAGCGAGCGGGAGGACCTACACCGGGGAGCTGTTTTTT
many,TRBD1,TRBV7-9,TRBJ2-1,CASSLGRGPYNEQFF,TGTGCCAGCAGCTTGGGCAGGGGGCCCTACAATGAGCAGTTCTTC
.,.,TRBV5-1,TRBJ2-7,CASRPRETSYEQYF,TGCGCCAGCCGGCCCCGGGAAACCTCCTACGAGCAGTACTTC
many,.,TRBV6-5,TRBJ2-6,CASSYSGGANVLTF,TGTGCCAGCAGTTACTCCGGCGGGGCCAACGTCCTGACTTTC
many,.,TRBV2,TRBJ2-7,CASIGSSYEQYF,TGTGCCAGCATCGGGAGCTCCTACGAGCAGTACTTC
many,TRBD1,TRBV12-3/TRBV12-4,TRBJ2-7,CASGYGTGYEQYF,TGTGCCAGCGGATACGGGACAGGCTACGAGCAGTACTTC
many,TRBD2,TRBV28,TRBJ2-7,CASSRALGLAGRYEQYF,TGTGCCAGCAGCCGAGCGTTGGGACTAGCGGGAAGGTACGAGCAGTACTTC
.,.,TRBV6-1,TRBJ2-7,CASSSTAAEQYF,TGTGCCAGCAGCTCAACAGCGGCCGAGCAGTACTTC
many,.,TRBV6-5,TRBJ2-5,CASRPSGSETQYF,TGTGCCAGCAGACCGTCAGGGTCGGAGACCCAGTACTTC
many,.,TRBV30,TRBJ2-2,CACTDGMNTGELFF,TGTGCCTGCACGGACGGAATGAACACCGGGGAGCTGTTTTTT
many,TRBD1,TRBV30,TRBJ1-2,CAWRRTGDGGYGYTF,TGTGCCTGGAGGAGGACAGGGGATGGAGGCTATGGCTACACCTTC
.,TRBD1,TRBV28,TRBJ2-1,CASSYDGKGGAWEQFF,TGTGCCAGCAGTTACGATGGGAAAGGGGGCGCGTGGGAGCAGTTCTTC
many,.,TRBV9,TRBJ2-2,CASSVVGLGGELFF,TGTGCCAGCAGCGTAGTCGGCCTAGGGGGGGAGCTGTTTTTT
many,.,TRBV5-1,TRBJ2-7,CASKSEASYEQYF,TGCGCCAGCAAATCGGAAGCCTCCTACGAGCAGTACTTC
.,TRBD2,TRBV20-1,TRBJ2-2,CSARDRSVAGGLTGELFF,TGCAGTGCTAGAGATCGTAGCGTGGCGGGAGGTCTGACCGGGGAGCTGTTTTTT
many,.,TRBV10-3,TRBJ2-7,CAISKGQETYEQYF,TGTGCCATCAGTAAAGGGCAGGAAACCTACGAGCAGTACTTC
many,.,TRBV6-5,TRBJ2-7,CASRPAEGAQYF,TGTGCCAGCAGACCCGCCGAGGGTGCGCAGTACTTC
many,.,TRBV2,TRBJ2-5,CASSEALRNRQETQYF,TGTGCCAGCAGTGAAGCTCTCAGAAACAGGCAAGAGACCCAGTACTTC
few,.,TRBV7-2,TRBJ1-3,CASSYGSGNTIYF,TGTGCCAGCAGCTATGGGTCTGGAAACACCATATATTTT
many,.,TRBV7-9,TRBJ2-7,CASSPYPYEQYF,TGTGCCAGCAGTCCCTATCCCTACGAGCAGTACTTC
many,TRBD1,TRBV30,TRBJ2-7,CAWSRGQGHEQYF,TGTGCCTGGAGTCGGGGACAGGGGCACGAGCAGTACTTC
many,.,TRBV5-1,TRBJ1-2,CASSFGWEGEGYTF,TGCGCCAGCAGCTTTGGATGGGAAGGAGAGGGCTACACCTTC
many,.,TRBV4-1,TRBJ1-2,CASSPLGHGNNYGYTF,TGCGCCAGCAGCCCCCTCGGACACGGAAATAACTATGGCTACACCTTC
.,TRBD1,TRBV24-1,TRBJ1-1,CATSGGDRPTEAFF,TGTGCCACCAGTGGAGGGGACAGGCCCACTGAAGCTTTCTTT
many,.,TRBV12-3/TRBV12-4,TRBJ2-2,CASTHDSSWELFF,TGTGCCAGCACCCACGACAGCAGCTGGGAGCTGTTTTTT
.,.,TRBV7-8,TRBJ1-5,CASSLELARGNQPQHF,TGTGCCAGCAGCTTAGAACTCGCAAGGGGCAATCAGCCCCAGCATTTT
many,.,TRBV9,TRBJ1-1,CASSVDHSIEAFF,TGTGCCAGCAGCGTAGATCATAGCATTGAAGCTTTCTTT
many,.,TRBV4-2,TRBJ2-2,CASSQDPTSVEELFF,TGTGCCAGCAGCCAAGATCCCACCTCGGTGGAGGAGCTGTTTTTT
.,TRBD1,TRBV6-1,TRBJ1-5,CASSVGRGTNQPQHF,TGTGCCAGCAGTGTGGGCAGGGGGACCAATCAGCCCCAGCATTTT
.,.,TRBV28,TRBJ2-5,CASSTRVPETQYF,TGTGCCAGCAGTACCAGGGTCCCAGAGACCCAGTACTTC
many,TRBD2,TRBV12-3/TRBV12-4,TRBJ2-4,CASSLGVGGRARWDIQYF,TGTGCCAGCAGCCTAGGAGTTGGCGGGAGGGCCCGCTGGGACATTCAGTACTTC
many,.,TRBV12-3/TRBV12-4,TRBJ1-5,CASSFGTSSQPQHF,TGTGCCAGCAGTTTCGGGACTAGTTCTCAGCCCCAGCATTTT
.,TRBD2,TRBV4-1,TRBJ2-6,CASSLISGGISGANVLTF,TGCGCCAGCAGCCTTATTAGCGGGGGCATCTCTGGGGCCAACGTCCTGACTTTC
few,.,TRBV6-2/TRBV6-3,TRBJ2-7,CASSYPGSLSYEQYF,TGTGCCAGCAGTTACCCCGGGAGCCTATCGTACGAGCAGTACTTC
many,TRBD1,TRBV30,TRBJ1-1,CAWSAGTGYKAFF,TGTGCCTGGAGTGCCGGGACAGGGTATAAAGCTTTCTTT
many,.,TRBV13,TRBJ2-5,CASSFNREGPETQYF,TGTGCCAGCAGCTTTAACAGGGAGGGCCCAGAGACCCAGTACTTC
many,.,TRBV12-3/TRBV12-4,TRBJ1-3,CASSGREEGTIYF,TGTGCCAGCAGTGGCAGGGAGGAGGGCACCATATATTTT
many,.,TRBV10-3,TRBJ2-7,CAITRGVEGEQYF,TGTGCCATCACTAGGGGGGTTGAGGGCGAGCAGTACTTC
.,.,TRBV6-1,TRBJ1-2,CASSEYEVFYGYTF,TGTGCCAGCAGTGAATATGAGGTATTCTATGGCTACACCTTC
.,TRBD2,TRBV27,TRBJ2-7,CASSLDRAGDEQYF,TGTGCCAGCAGTTTGGACAGAGCGGGAGACGAGCAGTACTTC